Below are 9 T cell receptor beta chains sequenced from a single sample in a study of blood T cell repertoires in COVID-19. The repertoire was sequenced with immunoSEQ multiplex PCR; TCRdb's copy has only in-frame clones and lacks some. The sample carries tens of thousands of clones, approximately 85% recorded once. Sequenced sample: peripheral blood. The source of these receptors is a human donor in a cohort sampled during active COVID-19.

The gene calls are TRBV7-9 and TRBJ2-7; TRBD1 matches at 10 bases. The trim removed 8 bases at V and 5 bases at J, leaving 12 bases unmatched. From germline, CDR1 is SEHNR and CDR2 FQNEAQ (reference sequence). The CDR3 contains 15 residues. CDR3 in amino acids: CASGPADRGSHEQYF. Here the CDR3 DNA reads TGTGCCAGCGGCCCCGCGGACAGGGGGTCCCACGAGCAGTACTTC.

This chain connects TRBV7-3 to TRBJ2-2; D uncertain. The germline gives CDR1 SGHTA, CDR2 FQGTGA. V lost 5 bases and J 2 bases, leaving 3 bases between the germline ends. The CDR3 covers 12 residues. CDR3 bases: TGTGCCAGCAGCACAAACACCGGGGAGCTGTTTTTT. This translates into CASSTNTGELFF.

The CDR3 region is CASSLVQGETQYF. For the CDR3, the DNA is TGTGCCAGCAGTTTAGTTCAGGGAGAGACCCAGTACTTC. The chain combines TRBV12-3 or TRBV12-4 with TRBJ2-5, with a possible D match to TRBD1 (5 bases). CDR3 length: 13 residues. The V end lost 1 base, the J end lost 4 bases, and 7 bases lay between the germline ends.

V is TRBV6-5 and J is TRBJ2-7, with 7 bases identical to TRBD1. Trimming removed 9 bases from V and 4 bases from J; junction bases left unmatched: 9. Germline loops: CDR1 MNHEY, CDR2 SVGAGI. The CDR3 is made up of 13 amino acids. The CDR3 loop is CASTGTVKYEQYF. CDR3 in DNA: TGTGCCAGTACCGGGACAGTGAAATACGAGCAGTACTTC.

The J gene is TRBJ1-1, the V gene TRBV11-2; 9 bases are a match to TRBD1. The CDR3 has 15 residues. Germline values: CDR1 SGHAT, CDR2 FQNNGV. The ends lost 5 bases at V and 8 bases at J; junction bases unmatched: 12. The CDR3: CASSPRTGDLGEAFF. The CDR3 DNA reads TGTGCCAGCAGCCCCCGGACAGGGGACCTCGGCGAAGCTTTCTTT.

This clone was observed a single time. V gene TRBV6-6 combines with J gene TRBJ2-7; 10 bases line up with TRBD1. From germline, CDR1 is MNHNY and CDR2 SVGAGI (reference sequence). Trimming cost V 6 bases and J 5 bases; bases outside gene matches: 7. This CDR3 has 14 amino acids. The CDR3 sequence: CASSRRGTGDEQYF. The CDR3, as DNA: TGTGCCAGCAGCCGCCGTGGGACAGGGGACGAGCAGTACTTC.

V usage is TRBV4-3 and J usage is TRBJ2-1; 7 bases line up with TRBD2. Germline values: CDR1 LGHNA, CDR2 YSLEER. The CDR3 is 15 amino acids. The trim removed 1 base at V and 2 bases at J, leaving 2 bases unmatched. This chain's CDR3 is CASSQVAGAYNEQFF. CDR3 DNA: TGCGCCAGCAGCCAAGTTGCGGGGGCCTACAATGAGCAGTTCTTC.

In its sample, this clone was seen a few times. The chain employs TRBV28 and TRBJ2-7, with D possibly TRBD1 on 5 matching bases. The V end was cut by 7 bases, the J end by 0 bases, with 10 bases between. Looked up from germline, CDR1 is MDHEN and CDR2 is SYDVKM. CDR3 length equals 13 residues. For the CDR3, the DNA is TGTGCCAGCACCCGACAGCACTCCTACGAGCAGTACTTC. It translates to CASTRQHSYEQYF.

The CDR3 region is CSASTLRVGTQYF. CDR3 DNA sequence: TGCAGTGCGAGTACTCTTCGGGTAGGGACCCAGTACTTC. The chain joins TRBV20-1 to TRBJ2-5; D remains unclear. The CDR3 length is 13 residues. Trimming pared 6 bases from V and 7 bases from J, leaving 18 bases between. Germline V gene data show CDR1 as DFQATT and CDR2 as SNEGSKA (reference sequence).